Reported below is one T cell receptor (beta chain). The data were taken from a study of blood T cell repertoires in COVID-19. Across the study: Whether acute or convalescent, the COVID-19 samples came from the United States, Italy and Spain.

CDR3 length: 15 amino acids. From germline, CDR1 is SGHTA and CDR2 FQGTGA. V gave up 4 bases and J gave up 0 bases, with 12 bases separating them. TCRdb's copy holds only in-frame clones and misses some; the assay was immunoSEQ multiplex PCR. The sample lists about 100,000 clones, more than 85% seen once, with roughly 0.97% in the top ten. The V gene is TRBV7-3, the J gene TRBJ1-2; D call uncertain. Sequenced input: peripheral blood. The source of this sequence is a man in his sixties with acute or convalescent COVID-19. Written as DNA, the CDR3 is TGTGCCAGCAGCTCCCTAGAGGTAGCTAACTATGGCTACACCTTC. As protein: CASSSLEVANYGYTF.